Here is one T cell receptor (beta chain) with its context. CDR1 SGHTA and CDR2 FQGNSA come from the germline V gene. The CDR3 extends over 18 amino acids. Losses at the gene ends were 0 bases for V and 0 bases for J; bases not matched to a gene: 4. The sample originates from a study of blood T cell repertoires in COVID-19. Study context: Acute and convalescent COVID-19 samples came from the United States, Italy and Spain. T cells, B-cell-depleted T cells, or PBMCs supplied cDNA or gDNA.

Profiling relied on immunoSEQ multiplex PCR, and the TCRdb table lists in-frame clones only, not all of them. This repertoire shows approximately 14,000 clones, roughly 84% found once; its top ten account for 30% to 35%. The chain combines TRBV7-2 with TRBJ2-3; 12 nucleotides match TRBD2. The sequence derives from a middle-aged man with active COVID-19. What was sequenced was peripheral blood. CDR3 bases: TGTGCCAGCAGCTTAGCGGGACTAGCGGGTCCTAGCACAGATACGCAGTATTTT. It yields the protein CASSLAGLAGPSTDTQYF.